Listed below are T cell receptor beta chains from one sample, sequenced in a study of T cell changes during pregnancy in multiple sclerosis. Clones were sequenced by immunoSEQ multiplex PCR, and TCRdb holds only the in-frame ones, with some missing. The sample yields around 79,000 clones, about 89% seen once. Sample: CD4+ T cells from peripheral blood mononuclear cells, taken in the second trimester of pregnancy. These receptors were taken from a female donor with multiple sclerosis, enrolled in a pregnancy study. Both conserved end residues are part of each CDR3. A D gene is named only where the DNA matches it firmly.

v_call	cdr3_length	j_call	d_call	cdr3_aa
TRBV27	14	TRBJ2-1	NA	CASSLRFRGDEQFF
TRBV2	13	TRBJ2-5	TRBD2	CASSYSGRETQYF
TRBV18	15	TRBJ2-3	NA	CASSPSQPRVDTQYF
TRBV30	13	TRBJ1-6	NA	CAWSPGRESPLHF
TRBV30	16	TRBJ1-4	NA	CAWNPPHGARNEKLFF
TRBV10-1	11	TRBJ1-2	NA	CASSTGQSYTF
TRBV30	15	TRBJ2-1	TRBD1	CAWSAGTGINNEQFF
TRBV19	16	TRBJ1-5	NA	CASSETTGRGNQPQHF
TRBV28	17	TRBJ1-1	NA	CASSSPRDITMNTEAFF
TRBV19	14	TRBJ1-5	TRBD1	CASSRGTGGGAQHF
TRBV5-1	15	TRBJ1-6	NA	CASSLAGTSSSPLHF
TRBV9	15	TRBJ2-3	TRBD1	CASSVEGGLTDTQYF
TRBV6-1	16	TRBJ2-1	TRBD2	CASSARGGAFGNEQFF
TRBV28	15	TRBJ2-7	TRBD1	CASSSQGAHSYEQYF
TRBV6-1	15	TRBJ1-6	NA	CASSAKSSYNSPLHF
TRBV5-1	16	TRBJ2-5	TRBD2	CASSPPGAGGRETQYF
TRBV30	13	TRBJ1-5	NA	CAWGRALRQPQHF
TRBV7-2	19	TRBJ2-1	TRBD2	CASSLPPTSGGQHYNEQFF
TRBV6-5	14	TRBJ2-7	NA	CASSFRGASYEQYF
TRBV7-3	14	TRBJ2-3	TRBD2	CASSTGGGADTQYF
TRBV7-2	13	TRBJ2-7	NA	CASSLGIIDEQYF
TRBV5-4	15	TRBJ2-1	NA	CASIPTPQAYNEQFF
TRBV4-1	14	TRBJ2-1	NA	CASSSQRSYNEQFF
TRBV6-5	16	TRBJ1-2	TRBD1	CASSSLRTGGSYGYTF
TRBV29-1	13	TRBJ1-4	NA	CSVEEGAGEKLFF
TRBV7-2	13	TRBJ2-2	TRBD2	CASRQLAIGELFF
TRBV4-3	17	TRBJ2-1	NA	CASSHSSGAGSYNEQFF
TRBV19	19	TRBJ1-4	TRBD1	CASSPYNPGEDRSHEKLFF
TRBV5-1	15	TRBJ2-5	NA	CASSLNGVYQETQYF
TRBV5-6	15	TRBJ1-4	NA	CASREGGTTNEKLFF
TRBV27	19	TRBJ2-2	NA	CASSLLTTGRVENTGELFF
TRBV29-1	13	TRBJ1-2	TRBD1	CSVEETGSYGYTF
TRBV14	13	TRBJ1-4	NA	CASSQEAGVGLFF
TRBV29-1	11	TRBJ1-2	NA	CSVESGYGYTF
TRBV29-1	14	TRBJ2-2	NA	CSVNDRKNTGELFF
TRBV11-2	17	TRBJ2-5	TRBD2	CASSLVGGGAPQETQYF
TRBV6-6	11	TRBJ1-5	TRBD1	CASRLTGDQHF
TRBV16	18	TRBJ2-7	TRBD2	CASSQSRAGGPRFNEQYF
TRBV27	14	TRBJ2-7	NA	CASSLDGGHYEQYF
TRBV7-3	15	TRBJ2-1	NA	CASSPVLGLHNEQFF
TRBV27	17	TRBJ2-4	NA	CASSSPAGYGSKNIQYF
TRBV25-1	14	TRBJ2-4	TRBD1	CASSGQGSKNIQYF
TRBV7-6	15	TRBJ1-5	TRBD1	CASSLATGDNQPQHF
TRBV6-8	14	TRBJ2-7	NA	CASALALALYEQYF
TRBV5-4	14	TRBJ2-3	TRBD1	CASSPGQGTDTQYF
TRBV6-1	13	TRBJ1-2	NA	CASSPTGNYGYTF
TRBV2	13	TRBJ2-1	TRBD1	CAGRTGGYNEQFF
TRBV7-7	15	TRBJ2-3	TRBD2	CASSLRTSGTDTQYF
TRBV12-5	19	TRBJ2-7	TRBD1	CASGLVLGQGALFTYEQYF